This T cell receptor (beta chain) emerged from a study of T cell responses to AZD1222 COVID-19 vaccine (dated by TCRdb to about 2021). Background on the whole study: AZD1222 recipients given second doses at about 4 weeks or at about 12 weeks were pooled, since spike-specific TCR depth and breadth were not found to differ between the two schedules. Enrollment into the trials was organized by age into subgroups of 18-55, 56-69 and 70-plus years, and those subgroups contained roughly 140, 27 and 60 TCR-sequenced participants, respectively. A total of 233 trial participants underwent TCR sequencing, of whom about 210 had received two doses of AZD1222 and about 25 had received two doses of the MenACWY control vaccine. Findings and caveats that apply to the study as a whole: The 56-69-year group was small, and its depth increase did not reach significance, likely because of low power. A significant rise in spike-specific TCR breadth and depth was observed after two AZD1222 doses relative to day 0 and relative to MenACWY recipients. Only five to seven AZD1222 recipients were SARS-CoV-2 seropositive at baseline, limiting conclusions about previously exposed vaccinees. Participants were mostly white British and included more females than males, and it was suggested by the authors that clonal diversity may have been underestimated. Epitopes outside the regions mutated in the B.1.351 and B.1.1.7 variants were reportedly recognized by nearly half of the unique spike-specific TCRs. Vaccine-associated CD4 TCRs spanned the whole spike protein, with dominant responses in regions 160-218 and 743-854. No day 14 peak-response samples were available, so repertoires were characterized only after the peak T cell response.

Inclusive of the bounding cysteine and phenylalanine, the CDR3 is 14 residues long. Only the CDR3 portion is preserved as DNA: 42 bases, with reading frame beginning at the first base. CDR1 and CDR2 (SGHDT, YYEEEE) derive from the germline V gene. V trim: 1 base; J trim: 5 bases; unmatched bases: 3. The time point label of this sample denotes: baseline before first vaccination. Samples from vaccinated people were obtained from the UK trials COV001 and COV002, which included a single-blind randomized controlled phase 2/3 trial of AZD1222 (ChAdOx1 nCoV-19) in healthy adults. Trial participant PBMC samples were collected at day 0 and day 28 after the second dose for TCRbeta chain sequencing. Note on this clone: Its antigen has not been determined. Base qualities were left out, and no much larger clone turns up one base away.

The CDR3 regions of human TCRbeta chains were subjected to immunosequencing. On the study's bioinformatics: TCRs in the repertoires were compared against a reference library of SARS-CoV-2-specific TCRs that had been generated with the MIRA antigen-specificity platform. Breadth meant the fraction of unique TCRs that were SARS-CoV-2-associated, whereas depth meant the fraction of total T cells that were SARS-CoV-2-associated. Each spike-specific TCR was assigned to its reactive spike region and to a CD4 or CD8 class using the MIRA data. Log10-transformed breadth and depth values were compared by one-way ANOVA with Sidak's multiple comparisons tests. What TCRdb holds here is the immuneACCESS table cut down to in-frame rearrangements. Part of the clones is not present; checked against another copy, under half of the missing clones reflect an unresolved V gene, and the others are unexplained. V and J calls and clone size are as listed in that table; D and trimming were resolved from the DNA. Across this sample there are fewer than 120,000 clones, with approximately 90% seen only once. The ten largest account for under 3.5% of the sample.

The sample here was peripheral blood, taken on day 0 of AZD1222 vaccination. The chain is encoded by TRBV5-6 joined to TRBJ1-5, with 7 middle bases fitting TRBD1. This TCR was recovered from an adult in good health. Here the CDR3 is given as CASSLQTGYQPQHF. The DNA reads TGTGCCAGCAGCTTGCAGACAGGGTATCAGCCCCAGCATTTT.